This T cell receptor beta chain stems from a study of memory CD4+ T cells and cytomegalovirus serostatus. Looking at the study overall: This sample comes from healthy Belgian adults, about nine CMV seropositive, 20 to 25 seronegative.

General observations from the study: Each of around 69 CMV-associated TCRbeta sequences occurred in one to five individuals. CMV serostatus prediction reached median AUC approximately 0.96, or 0.89 with US-trained model.

The ends were cut back, 4 bases at V and 3 bases at J, with 13 bases in the middle. Germline V lookup: CDR1 SGDLS, CDR2 YYNGEE. The CDR3 spans 14 residues. For this clone: Its antigen is unknown.

The sort gate was single viable CD3+CD4+CD8-CD45RO+ cells for memory CD4+ T cells. Data came from immunoSEQ multiplex PCR; TCRdb stores just in-frame clones and leaves some out. The sample yields fewer than 35,000 clones, around 72% seen once. The chain employs TRBV9 and TRBJ1-2; D might be TRBD1 (5 bases). The material sequenced was memory CD4+ T cells from blood. This TCR was sampled from an adult in good health and CMV-seronegative. Here the CDR3 reads CASSPEIGDYGYTF. The CDR3 region has the DNA TGTGCCAGCAGCCCTGAAATAGGGGACTATGGCTACACCTTC. The complete variable domain, with remaining parts taken from reference TRBV9 and TRBJ1-2, reads DSGVTQTPKHLITATGQRVTLRCSPRSGDLSVYWYQQSLDQGLQFLIQYYNGEERAKGNILERFSAQQFPDLHSELNLSSLELGDSALYFCASSPEIGDYGYTFGSGTRLTVV.